The 26 T cell receptor beta chains listed next were all sequenced from one sample in a study of blood T cell repertoires in COVID-19. Only in-frame clones appear in the TCRdb table, and some are missing; sequencing was by immunoSEQ multiplex PCR. The sample yields roughly 400,000 clones, about 92% seen once. The sample comprised PBMCs or T cells enriched from blood (not recorded which). The source is a man in his late teens or twenties who had recovered from COVID-19.

The rearrangement uses TRBV29-1 and TRBJ2-5, with TRBD2 as a possible D gene (5 bases). The CDR3 covers 12 residues. CDR1 and CDR2 (germline): SQVTM, ANQGSEA. Between the trimmed V and J ends, which lost 7 bases and 2 bases, there was a span of 11 bases. The CDR3 coding sequence is TGCAGCGCTGGGAGATTTCAAGAGACCCAGTACTTC. This translates into CSAGRFQETQYF.

A remark on this clone: The sample contains more than one DNA sequence encoding this CDR3. This chain joins TRBV12-3 or TRBV12-4 and TRBJ1-5; no firm D call. The CDR3 length is 11 residues. Trimming shortened V by 4 bases and J by 4 bases, and 2 bases separated the two germline ends. The CDR3: CASSSNQPQHF. In DNA form, the CDR3 reads TGTGCCAGCAGTTCGAATCAGCCCCAGCATTTT.

The sample holds a few counts of this clone. The chain links TRBV6-6 to TRBJ1-2; D is uncertain. The ends were cut back, 0 bases at V and 4 bases at J, with 15 bases in the middle. Germline CDR1 is MNHNY and CDR2 is SVGAGI (reference sequence). The CDR3 has 16 amino acids. CDR3: CASSYSPTSVGYGYTF. The CDR3 DNA sequence: TGTGCCAGCAGTTACTCGCCTACGTCCGTCGGCTATGGCTACACCTTC.

The chain uses TRBV7-9 and TRBJ2-2; 10 bases fit TRBD1. Germline V gene sequence: CDR1 SEHNR, CDR2 FQNEAQ (reference sequence). The CDR3 is made up of 16 amino acids. V shed 4 bases, J shed 5 bases, and the junction held 7 bases outside the gene matches. The CDR3 spells CASSYGDRGRTGELFF. CDR3 DNA: TGTGCCAGCAGCTACGGGGACAGGGGAAGAACCGGGGAGCTGTTTTTT.

V and J are TRBV9 and TRBJ1-6; D is unclear. The CDR3 sequence is 12 residues long. Trimming removed 4 bases at V and 9 bases at J, with 8 bases between. Germline CDR1 reads SGDLS; CDR2 reads YYNGEE. CDR3 in DNA: TGTGCCAGCAGCCCAGAGCGTTCACCCCTCCACTTT. It codes for CASSPERSPLHF.

The chain is built from TRBV14 and TRBJ2-3, with D possibly being TRBD1 (5 bases). The V and J ends lost 1 base and 4 bases respectively, with 12 bases between them. The CDR3 extends over 15 amino acids. Germline CDR1 is SGHDN and CDR2 is FVKESK. The CDR3 DNA reads as TGTGCCAGCAGCCAAGGGGGCAGTTGGGCAGATACGCAGTATTTT. This encodes CASSQGGSWADTQYF.

The chain joins TRBV5-1 to TRBJ2-3; D is possibly TRBD1 (6 bases). Germline V gene sequence: CDR1 SGHRS, CDR2 YFSETQ. This CDR3 contains 16 residues. Deletions cut 4 bases from V and 2 bases from J, with 17 bases between. The CDR3 protein is CASSHSGTQNTDTQYF. CDR3 DNA: TGCGCCAGCAGCCACTCCGGGACACAGAACACAGATACGCAGTATTTT.

The V call is TRBV30, the J call TRBJ2-4; 12 positions agree with TRBD1. V was clipped by 4 bases and J by 1 base; unmatched bases: 11. The CDR3 sequence is 18 residues long. Looked up from germline, CDR1 is GTSNPN and CDR2 is SVGIG (reference sequence). The DNA for the CDR3 is TGTGCCTGGATGTCTTTGGGGACAGGGGGCTGGGCCAAAAACATTCAGTACTTC. This sequence encodes CAWMSLGTGGWAKNIQYF.

The count of this clone is one. The chain links TRBV18 to TRBJ1-1, with D maybe TRBD1 (6 bases). The germline V gene has CDR1 KGHSH and CDR2 LQKENI. Between the trimmed V and J ends, which lost 6 bases and 1 base, there was a span of 12 bases. This CDR3 contains 14 residues. The CDR3 reads CASSHGQQNTEAFF. Here the CDR3 DNA reads TGTGCCAGCTCCCACGGACAGCAGAACACTGAAGCTTTCTTT.

The chain is built from TRBV14 and TRBJ1-2; 9 bases line up with TRBD1. J lost 3 bases, V lost 2 bases, and 10 bases had no gene match. This CDR3 spans 17 amino acids. Germline lookup yields CDR1 SGHDN and CDR2 FVKESK. The CDR3 here is CASSQRDRESGYYGYTF. The CDR3 DNA sequence: TGTGCCAGCAGCCAACGGGACAGGGAATCGGGGTACTATGGCTACACCTTC.

This chain joins TRBV10-2 and TRBJ1-1, with D hard to call. The CDR3 spans 12 residues. Germline-derived CDR1 and CDR2 are WSHSY and SAAADI. V lost 9 bases, J lost 4 bases, and 12 bases lay in between. The CDR3 sequence is CASREASTEAFF. The CDR3 DNA follows: TGCGCCAGTAGGGAGGCGAGCACTGAAGCTTTCTTT.

V and J are TRBV4-1 and TRBJ2-2; 9 positions match TRBD1. This CDR3 has 17 amino acids. After removal of 3 bases from V and 2 bases from J, the junction contained 7 bases not matched to a gene. Germline values: CDR1 MGHRA, CDR2 YSYEKL. The CDR3 loop is CASSHAPGQGNTGELFF. CDR3 in DNA: TGCGCCAGCAGCCATGCTCCGGGACAGGGAAACACCGGGGAGCTGTTTTTT.

The V and J genes are TRBV11-1 and TRBJ2-7; D may be TRBD1 (5 bases). With 0 bases removed from V and 2 bases from J, the gap between germline ends came to 8 bases. Germline V gene sequence: CDR1 SGHAT, CDR2 FQDESV (reference sequence). The CDR3 sequence is 14 residues long. Written as DNA, the CDR3 is TGTGCCAGCAGCTTAGCGGGGCTTGCCTACGAGCAGTACTTC. Protein product: CASSLAGLAYEQYF.

The rearrangement uses TRBV5-1 and TRBJ2-3; 11 bases fit TRBD2. CDR3 length: 15 amino acids. V lost 5 bases, J lost 5 bases, and 7 bases stayed unmatched. Per the germline V gene, CDR1 is SGHRS and CDR2 is YFSETQ. CDR3: CASRFDSGRGDTQYF. The CDR3 nucleotides read TGCGCCAGCAGGTTTGATAGCGGGAGGGGAGATACGCAGTATTTT.

This chain connects TRBV7-9 to TRBJ1-5, with D possibly TRBD1 on 5 matching bases. Germline CDR1 reads SEHNR; CDR2 reads FQNEAQ (reference sequence). Trimming cost V 3 bases and J 3 bases, with 12 bases left between them. The CDR3 contains 15 residues. The CDR3 DNA is TGTGCCAGCAGCTTGGGGGGGAAGGCCAATCAGCCCCAGCATTTT. It is translated as CASSLGGKANQPQHF.

CDR3 in amino acids: CASSRVRGLTGNTIYF. CDR3 coding DNA: TGTGCCAGCAGCCGGGTCAGGGGGCTGACTGGAAACACCATATATTTT. The chain employs TRBV7-9 and TRBJ1-3; 8 positions match TRBD1. Germline loops: CDR1 SEHNR, CDR2 FQNEAQ (reference sequence). J lost 2 bases, V lost 5 bases, and 8 bases had no gene match. The CDR3 sequence is 16 residues long. The whole variable domain, filled in from reference TRBV7-9 and TRBJ1-3, reads DTGVSQNPRHKITKRGQNVTFRCDPISEHNRLYWYRQTLGQGPEFLTYFQNEAQLEKSRLLSDRFSAERPKGSFSTLEIQRTEQGDSAMYLCASSRVRGLTGNTIYFGEGSWLTVV.

The V call is TRBV7-8, the J call TRBJ2-3; 13 nucleotides line up with TRBD2. Germline-derived CDR1 and CDR2 are SGHVS and FQNEAQ. V was clipped by 4 bases and J by 6 bases; unmatched bases: 4. CDR3 size: 15 residues. The CDR3 here is CASSSRTSGGDTQYF. Written as DNA, the CDR3 is TGTGCCAGCAGCTCGAGGACTAGCGGGGGTGATACGCAGTATTTT.

The J gene is TRBJ1-5, the V gene TRBV24-1; 8 bases map to TRBD1. Germline V gene sequence: CDR1 KGHDR, CDR2 SFDVKD. This CDR3 comprises 14 residues. Trimming removed 4 bases from V and 4 bases from J; junction bases left unmatched: 2. The CDR3 protein is CATSETGVNQPQHF. The CDR3 bases are TGTGCCACCAGTGAGACAGGGGTGAATCAGCCCCAGCATTTT.

The rearrangement uses TRBV28 and TRBJ1-3; D unresolved. The CDR3 totals 12 residues. Per the germline V gene, CDR1 is MDHEN and CDR2 is SYDVKM. V lost 5 bases and J 8 bases, leaving 10 bases between the germline ends. The CDR3 loop is CASSPPRYTIYF. DNA of the CDR3: TGTGCCAGCAGTCCCCCGAGGTACACCATATATTTT.

V usage is TRBV7-2 and J usage is TRBJ2-1, with 8 bases that match TRBD2. V was pared by 1 base and J by 10 bases, with 12 bases of the junction left unmatched. The CDR3 consists of 16 residues. CDR1 is SGHTA and CDR2 is FQGNSA in the germline V gene. CDR3 in amino acids: CASSLDLGAGAGEQFF. As DNA, the CDR3 is TGTGCCAGCAGCTTAGACCTAGGAGCGGGAGCCGGGGAGCAGTTCTTC.

This rearrangement joins TRBV15 to TRBJ1-5; no firm D call. The germline V and J ends were trimmed by 5 bases and 4 bases, with 9 bases remaining between them. Germline CDR1 reads LNHNV; CDR2 reads YYDKDF (reference sequence). CDR3 size: 13 residues. The CDR3 region has the DNA TGTGCCACCAGCGTCATCAGTAATCAGCCCCAGCATTTT. Translated: CATSVISNQPQHF.

The chain uses TRBV5-8 and TRBJ1-3; 7 positions agree with TRBD1. V shed 1 base, J shed 1 base, and the junction held 5 bases outside the gene matches. Germline V gene lookup returns CDR1 SGHTS and CDR2 YDEGEE. The CDR3 sequence is 16 residues long. CDR3 sequence (DNA): TGTGCCAGCAGCTTGTTGGGACAGAGGTCTGGAAACACCATATATTTT. Residues: CASSLLGQRSGNTIYF.

The chain is built from TRBV6-5 and TRBJ1-2, with 8 positions matching TRBD1. The ends lost 2 bases at V and 5 bases at J; junction bases unmatched: 10. The CDR3 runs 16 residues. The germline V gene has CDR1 MNHEY and CDR2 SVGAGI. CDR3 sequence reads: CASSYAGQAAPYGYTF. In DNA, the CDR3 is TGTGCCAGCAGTTACGCGGGACAGGCAGCCCCTTATGGCTACACCTTC.

The chain has TRBV2 and TRBJ2-1; the match to TRBD1 covers 9 bases. Trimming took 2 bases from V and 8 from J; bases not matched to a gene: 13. This CDR3 has 17 amino acids. Germline CDR1 is SNHLY and CDR2 is FYNNEI. CDR3 region: CASSERGSGQGRHEQFF. CDR3 in DNA: TGTGCCAGCAGTGAACGTGGGTCGGGACAGGGCCGCCATGAGCAGTTCTTC.

This rearrangement joins TRBV5-4 to TRBJ2-3, with 7 positions matching TRBD2. The J segment lost 2 bases and the V segment lost 3 bases, leaving 6 bases of the junction unmatched. Germline CDR1 SGHNT, CDR2 YYREEE (reference sequence). The CDR3 runs to 15 residues. CDR3 bases: TGTGCCAGCAGCTCCGGGACTATCGCCACAGATACGCAGTATTTT. As protein: CASSSGTIATDTQYF.

The rearrangement joins TRBV7-9 to TRBJ1-2; D is undetermined. Germline CDR1 SEHNR, CDR2 FQNEAQ (reference sequence). V lost 4 bases, J lost 6 bases, and 9 bases lay in between. There are 12 residues in the CDR3. CDR3: CASSSVQNGYTF. For the CDR3, the DNA is TGTGCCAGCAGCTCCGTACAGAATGGCTACACCTTC. Full variable domain (remainder filled in from reference TRBV7-9 and TRBJ1-2): DTGVSQNPRHKITKRGQNVTFRCDPISEHNRLYWYRQTLGQGPEFLTYFQNEAQLEKSRLLSDRFSAERPKGSFSTLEIQRTEQGDSAMYLCASSSVQNGYTFGSGTRLTVV.